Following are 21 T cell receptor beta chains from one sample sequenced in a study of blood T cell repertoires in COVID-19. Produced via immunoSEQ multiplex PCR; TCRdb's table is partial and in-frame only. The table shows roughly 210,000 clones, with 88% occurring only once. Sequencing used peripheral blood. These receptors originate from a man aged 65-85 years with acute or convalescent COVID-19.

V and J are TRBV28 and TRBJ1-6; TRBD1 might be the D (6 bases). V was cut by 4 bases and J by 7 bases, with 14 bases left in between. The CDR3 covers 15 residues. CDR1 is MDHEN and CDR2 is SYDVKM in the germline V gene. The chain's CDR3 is CASSYPGEMNSPLHF. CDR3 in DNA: TGTGCCAGCAGTTACCCAGGGGAGATGAATTCACCCCTCCACTTT. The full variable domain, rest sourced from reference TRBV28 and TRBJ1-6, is DVKVTQSSRYLVKRTGEKVFLECVQDMDHENMFWYRQDPGLGLRLIYFSYDVKMKEKGDIPEGYSVSREKKERFSLILESASTNQTSMYLCASSYPGEMNSPLHFGNGTRLTVT.

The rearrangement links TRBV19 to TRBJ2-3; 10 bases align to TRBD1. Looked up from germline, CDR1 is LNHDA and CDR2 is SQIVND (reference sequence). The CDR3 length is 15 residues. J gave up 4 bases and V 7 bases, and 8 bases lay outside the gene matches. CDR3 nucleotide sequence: TGTGCCAGTAATCCGACAGGGGGCGGGCCAGATACGCAGTATTTT. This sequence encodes CASNPTGGGPDTQYF. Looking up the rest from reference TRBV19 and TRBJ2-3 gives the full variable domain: DGGITQSPKYLFRKEGQNVTLSCEQNLNHDAMYWYRQDPGQGLRLIYYSQIVNDFQKGDIAEGYSVSREKKESFPLTVTSAQKNPTAFYLCASNPTGGGPDTQYFGPGTRLTVL.

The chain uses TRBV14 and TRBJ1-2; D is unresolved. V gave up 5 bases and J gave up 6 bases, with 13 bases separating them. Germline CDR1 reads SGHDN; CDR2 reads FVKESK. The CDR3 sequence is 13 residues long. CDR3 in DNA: TGTGCCAGCAGCAACTCTCTAGTGGATGGCTACACCTTC. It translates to CASSNSLVDGYTF.

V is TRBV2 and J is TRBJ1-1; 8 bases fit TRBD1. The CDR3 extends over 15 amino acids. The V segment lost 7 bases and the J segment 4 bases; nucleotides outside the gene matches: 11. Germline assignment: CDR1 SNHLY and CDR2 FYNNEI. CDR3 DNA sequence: TGTGCCAGCATTACGTCCGACAGGGGTTCCACTGAAGCTTTCTTT. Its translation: CASITSDRGSTEAFF.

The CDR3 protein is CATSLDSNNEQFF. The CDR3 bases are TGTGCCACCAGCTTGGACAGTAACAATGAGCAGTTCTTC. The chain carries TRBV15 and TRBJ2-1; D may be TRBD1 (6 bases). Germline CDR1 is LNHNV and CDR2 is YYDKDF (reference sequence). Trimming pared 5 bases from V and 5 bases from J, leaving 10 bases between. The CDR3 is 13 residues long.

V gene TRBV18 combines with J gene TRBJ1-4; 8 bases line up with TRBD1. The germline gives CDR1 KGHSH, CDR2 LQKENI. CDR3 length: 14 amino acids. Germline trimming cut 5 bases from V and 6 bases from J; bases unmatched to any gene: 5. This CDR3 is CASSFQGADEKLFF. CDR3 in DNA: TGTGCCAGCTCATTCCAGGGGGCAGATGAAAAACTGTTTTTT.

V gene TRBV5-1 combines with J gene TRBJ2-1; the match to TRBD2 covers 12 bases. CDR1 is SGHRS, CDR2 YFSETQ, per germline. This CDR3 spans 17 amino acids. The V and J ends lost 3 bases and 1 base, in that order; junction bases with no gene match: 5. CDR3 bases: TGCGCCAGCAGCTGGACTAGCGGGGCCTTGTCCTACAATGAGCAGTTCTTC. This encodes CASSWTSGALSYNEQFF.

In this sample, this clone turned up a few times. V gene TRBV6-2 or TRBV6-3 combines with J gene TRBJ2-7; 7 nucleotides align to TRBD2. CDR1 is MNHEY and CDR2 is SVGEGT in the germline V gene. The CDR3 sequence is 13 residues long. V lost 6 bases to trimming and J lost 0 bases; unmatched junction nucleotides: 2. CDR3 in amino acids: CASSSGDSYEQYF. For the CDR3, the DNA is TGTGCCAGCAGCAGCGGGGACTCCTACGAGCAGTACTTC.

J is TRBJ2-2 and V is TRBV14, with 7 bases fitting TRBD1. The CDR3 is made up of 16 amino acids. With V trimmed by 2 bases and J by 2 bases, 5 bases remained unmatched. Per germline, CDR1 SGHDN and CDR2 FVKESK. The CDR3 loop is CASSQRDRFNTGELFF. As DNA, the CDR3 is TGTGCCAGCAGCCAAAGGGACAGATTTAACACCGGGGAGCTGTTTTTT.

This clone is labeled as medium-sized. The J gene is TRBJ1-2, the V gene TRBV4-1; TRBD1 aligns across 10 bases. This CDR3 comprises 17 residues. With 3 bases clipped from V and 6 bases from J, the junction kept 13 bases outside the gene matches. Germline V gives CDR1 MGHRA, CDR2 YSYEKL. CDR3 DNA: TGCGCCAGCAGCCATTCGGGGGACAGGGGAGTAGGGAATGGCTACACCTTC. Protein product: CASSHSGDRGVGNGYTF.

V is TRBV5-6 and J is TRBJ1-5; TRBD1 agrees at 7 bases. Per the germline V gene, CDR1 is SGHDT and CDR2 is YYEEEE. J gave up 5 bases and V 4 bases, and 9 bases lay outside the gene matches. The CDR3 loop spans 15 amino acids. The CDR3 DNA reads TGTGCCAGCAGCCTCAGGGGGTTGCGGGATCAGCCCCAGCATTTT. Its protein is CASSLRGLRDQPQHF.

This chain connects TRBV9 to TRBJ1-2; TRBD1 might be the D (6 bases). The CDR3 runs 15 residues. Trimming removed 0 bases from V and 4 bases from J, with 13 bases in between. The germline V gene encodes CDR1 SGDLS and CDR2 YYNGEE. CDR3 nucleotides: TGTGCCAGCAGCGTAGAAGTGGGCAGGGGCTATGGCTACACCTTC. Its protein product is CASSVEVGRGYGYTF. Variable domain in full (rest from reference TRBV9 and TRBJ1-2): DSGVTQTPKHLITATGQRVTLRCSPRSGDLSVYWYQQSLDQGLQFLIQYYNGEERAKGNILERFSAQQFPDLHSELNLSSLELGDSALYFCASSVEVGRGYGYTFGSGTRLTVV.

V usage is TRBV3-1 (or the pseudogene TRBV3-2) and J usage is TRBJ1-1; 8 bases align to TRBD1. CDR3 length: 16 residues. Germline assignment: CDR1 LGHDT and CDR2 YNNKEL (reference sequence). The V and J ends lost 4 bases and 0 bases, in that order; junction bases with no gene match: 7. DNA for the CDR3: TGTGCCAGCAGCCCCCAAGGACAGGGTATGAACACTGAAGCTTTCTTT. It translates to CASSPQGQGMNTEAFF.

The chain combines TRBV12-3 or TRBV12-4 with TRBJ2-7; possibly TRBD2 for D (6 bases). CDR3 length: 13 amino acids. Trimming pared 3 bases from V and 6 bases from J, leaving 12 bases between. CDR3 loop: CASSFGLPFEQYF. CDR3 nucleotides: TGTGCCAGCAGTTTCGGACTACCGTTCGAGCAGTACTTC.

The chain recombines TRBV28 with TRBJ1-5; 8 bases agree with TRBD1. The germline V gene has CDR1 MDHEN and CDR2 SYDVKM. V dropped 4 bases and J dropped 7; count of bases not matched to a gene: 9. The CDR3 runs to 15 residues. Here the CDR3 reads CASSYMDREEQPQHF. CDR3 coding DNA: TGTGCCAGCAGTTATATGGACAGGGAGGAACAGCCCCAGCATTTT.

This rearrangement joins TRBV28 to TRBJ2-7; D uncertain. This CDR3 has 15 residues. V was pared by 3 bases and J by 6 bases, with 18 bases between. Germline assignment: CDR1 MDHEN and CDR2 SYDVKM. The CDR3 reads CASSLWAVGGGEQYF. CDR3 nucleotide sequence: TGTGCCAGCAGTTTGTGGGCAGTAGGTGGTGGCGAGCAGTACTTC. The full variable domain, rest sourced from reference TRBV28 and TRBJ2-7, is DVKVTQSSRYLVKRTGEKVFLECVQDMDHENMFWYRQDPGLGLRLIYFSYDVKMKEKGDIPEGYSVSREKKERFSLILESASTNQTSMYLCASSLWAVGGGEQYFGPGTRLTVT.

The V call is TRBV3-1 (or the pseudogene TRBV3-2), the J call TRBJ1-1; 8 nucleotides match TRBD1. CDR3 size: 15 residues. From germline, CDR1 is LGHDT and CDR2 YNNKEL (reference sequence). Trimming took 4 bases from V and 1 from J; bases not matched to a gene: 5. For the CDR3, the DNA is TGTGCCAGCAGCCGTCCCGGGACAGGGAACACTGAAGCTTTCTTT. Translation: CASSRPGTGNTEAFF.

CDR3 region: CAWSVPGTISGNTIYF. The DNA of the CDR3 is TGTGCCTGGAGTGTACCCGGGACAATCTCTGGAAACACCATATATTTT. The V gene is TRBV30, the J gene TRBJ1-3; possibly TRBD1 for D (6 bases). Germline V CDR1 and CDR2: GTSNPN, SVGIG (reference sequence). V lost 0 bases to trimming and J lost 0 bases, with 12 bases between them. This CDR3 is 16 amino acids long. Full variable domain (missing parts from reference TRBV30 and TRBJ1-3): SQTIHQWPATLVQPVGSPLSLECTVEGTSNPNLYWYRQAAGRGLQLLFYSVGIGQISSEVPQNLSASRPQDRQFILSSKKLLLSDSGFYLCAWSVPGTISGNTIYFGEGSWLTVV.

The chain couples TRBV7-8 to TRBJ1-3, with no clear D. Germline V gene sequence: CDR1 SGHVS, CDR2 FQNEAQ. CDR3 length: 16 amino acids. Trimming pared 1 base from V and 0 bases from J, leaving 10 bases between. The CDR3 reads CASSLEQLLSGNTIYF. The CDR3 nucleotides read TGTGCCAGCAGCTTAGAACAGCTCCTCTCTGGAAACACCATATATTTT.

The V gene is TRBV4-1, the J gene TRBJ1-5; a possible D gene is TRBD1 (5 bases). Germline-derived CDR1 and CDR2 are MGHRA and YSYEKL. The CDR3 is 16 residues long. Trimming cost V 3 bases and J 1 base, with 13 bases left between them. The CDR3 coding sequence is TGCGCCAGCAGCCAGTGGCAGGGAAAAAGCAATCAGCCCCAGCATTTT. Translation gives CASSQWQGKSNQPQHF.

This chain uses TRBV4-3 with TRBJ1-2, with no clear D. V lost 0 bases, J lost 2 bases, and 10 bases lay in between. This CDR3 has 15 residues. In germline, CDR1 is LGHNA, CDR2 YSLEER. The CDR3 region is CASSQEYGRNYGYTF. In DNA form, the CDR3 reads TGCGCCAGCAGCCAAGAATATGGCAGAAACTATGGCTACACCTTC.